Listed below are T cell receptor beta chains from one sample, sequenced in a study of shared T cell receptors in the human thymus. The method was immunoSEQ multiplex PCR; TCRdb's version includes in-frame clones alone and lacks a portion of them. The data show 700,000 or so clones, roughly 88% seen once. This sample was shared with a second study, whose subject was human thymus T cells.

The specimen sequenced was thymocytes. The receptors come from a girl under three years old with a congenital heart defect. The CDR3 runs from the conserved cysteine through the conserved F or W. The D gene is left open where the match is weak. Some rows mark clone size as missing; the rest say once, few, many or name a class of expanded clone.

TGTGCCAGCAGCCAAGAGATCAACAAGAACACTGAAGCTTTCTTT,CASSQEINKNTEAFF,NA,few,TRBJ1-1,TRBV14
TGTGCCAGCAGCTTCCCAGGGTTTGGGTTTACTGAAGCTTTCTTT,CASSFPGFGFTEAFF,NA,NA,TRBJ1-1,TRBV7-8
TGTGCCAGTAGTAGACAAGACACTGAAGCTTTCTTT,CASSRQDTEAFF,NA,NA,TRBJ1-1,TRBV19
TGTGCCAGCAGGTCGAGGTCAACTAATGAAAAACTGTTTTTT,CASRSRSTNEKLFF,NA,NA,TRBJ1-4,TRBV27
TGTGCCTGGAATGCAGTAAATTCACCCCTCCACTTT,CAWNAVNSPLHF,NA,once,TRBJ1-6,TRBV30
TGCGCCAGCAGCTCGCCGAAAGGACAGTATGGTCCTAACTATGGCTACACCTTC,CASSSPKGQYGPNYGYTF,NA,NA,TRBJ1-2,TRBV5-1
TGTGCCAGCTCACCTGCCGGGACAGGGGTTGGGGTTAGCACTGAAGCTTTCTTT,CASSPAGTGVGVSTEAFF,TRBD1,NA,TRBJ1-1,TRBV18
TGTGCCAGCTCACCACCGGGACAAGCCACCGGGGAGCTGTTTTTT,CASSPPGQATGELFF,NA,NA,TRBJ2-2,TRBV18
TGTGCCAGTAGTAGGGGGCAGGGGAATCCTAACTACGAGCAGTACTTC,CASSRGQGNPNYEQYF,NA,NA,TRBJ2-7,TRBV19
TGTGCCAGCAGTGAACGGAGCGGGGGTGAACCTATGCTCTCCTACAATGAGCAGTTCTTC,CASSERSGGEPMLSYNEQFF,TRBD2,once,TRBJ2-1,TRBV6-1
TGTGCCAGCAGTGATGGTGAGGGGGACACTGAAGCTTTCTTT,CASSDGEGDTEAFF,NA,NA,TRBJ1-1,TRBV25-1
TGTGCCACCAGCAGAGAAAGGTGGCCGACTAGCGGGTACCAAGAGACCCAGTACTTC,CATSRERWPTSGYQETQYF,TRBD2,NA,TRBJ2-5,TRBV15
TGTGCCAGCAGTTTGCGACACACCGGACTACAAGAGACCCAGTACTTC,CASSLRHTGLQETQYF,NA,NA,TRBJ2-5,TRBV27
TGTGCCAGCAGTGCCGTGTTTTCTGGCTACACCTTC,CASSAVFSGYTF,NA,NA,TRBJ1-2,TRBV6-1
TGTGCCAGCAGCTTAGTGGGACAGACAGGGAAAATTGACGACACTGAAGCTTTCTTT,CASSLVGQTGKIDDTEAFF,TRBD1,NA,TRBJ1-1,TRBV7-2
TGCAGTGCTCTGGGACACCGTGAAGCTTTCTTT,CSALGHREAFF,NA,NA,TRBJ1-1,TRBV20-1
TGCGCCAGCAGCCAAGATCGAGGAGGGCTCGTGGCTGAAGCTTTCTTT,CASSQDRGGLVAEAFF,NA,NA,TRBJ1-1,TRBV4-3
TGTGCCAGCAGTGAACCTCCCCGACTAGCGGGGGGGGGAGATACGCAGTATTTT,CASSEPPRLAGGGDTQYF,TRBD2,NA,TRBJ2-3,TRBV6-1
TGCGCCAGCAGCCAAAGGGGGGGCGGCACAGATACGCAGTATTTT,CASSQRGGGTDTQYF,NA,NA,TRBJ2-3,TRBV4-1
TGTGCCAGCAGCCCCGCGGGGGGGCTCATGGGAGATACGCAGTATTTT,CASSPAGGLMGDTQYF,TRBD2,NA,TRBJ2-3,TRBV5-4
TGTGCCAGCAGCCATAACCCTAAAGCGGGAGCCACAGATACGCAGTATTTT,CASSHNPKAGATDTQYF,TRBD2,NA,TRBJ2-3,TRBV14
TGTGCCAGTACTACGGGAGAGTATCAGCCCCAGCATTTT,CASTTGEYQPQHF,NA,once,TRBJ1-5,TRBV19
TGTGCCAGGAGACAGATAATTAACTATGGCTACACCTTC,CARRQIINYGYTF,NA,NA,TRBJ1-2,TRBV2
TGTGCTAGTGGTTTGGTACTGGGGGGGAGCACTGAAGCTTTCTTT,CASGLVLGGSTEAFF,NA,NA,TRBJ1-1,TRBV12-5
TGTGCCAGCAGTTTAGCTGGGAAAACCAAACGGGACAGAGGCTATGGCTACACCTTC,CASSLAGKTKRDRGYGYTF,TRBD1,once,TRBJ1-2,TRBV27
TGTGCTAGTGGTCCAGTGCAGGCCGGGGGGGCCACAGATACGCAGTATTTT,CASGPVQAGGATDTQYF,TRBD2,NA,TRBJ2-3,TRBV12-5
TGCGCCAGCAGCTTGGCTACCGCCGGACTAGCCAAAAACATTCAGTACTTC,CASSLATAGLAKNIQYF,NA,NA,TRBJ2-4,TRBV5-1
TGTGCCAGCTCACCACTTATAGCCGGGTCAAACCCATGGAACACTGAAGCTTTCTTT,CASSPLIAGSNPWNTEAFF,NA,NA,TRBJ1-1,TRBV18
TGTGCCAGCAGCTTGGCCTTTATTCTAGCTTTCACAGATACGCAGTATTTT,CASSLAFILAFTDTQYF,NA,NA,TRBJ2-3,TRBV5-6
TGTGCCAGCAGCCAAGAATACGTGGAGACTCACACTGAAGCTTTCTTT,CASSQEYVETHTEAFF,NA,NA,TRBJ1-1,TRBV14
TGTGCCAGCAGCCCCGGGACAGGGGACACTGAAGCTTTCTTT,CASSPGTGDTEAFF,TRBD1,few,TRBJ1-1,TRBV5-4
TGTGCCAGCAGCCGACATCATTACGAGCAGTACTTC,CASSRHHYEQYF,NA,NA,TRBJ2-7,TRBV7-2
TGTGCCAGTGGAGTCTCAGCCTCTACTTACGAGCAGTACTTC,CASGVSASTYEQYF,NA,NA,TRBJ2-7,TRBV27
TGTGCCAGCAGTGACCGGGACAGGGAAAATGAAAAACTGTTTTTT,CASSDRDRENEKLFF,TRBD1,NA,TRBJ1-4,TRBV6-1
TGTGCCAGCAGCGCAAAGACAGGGACGTGGAACGAGCAGTACTTC,CASSAKTGTWNEQYF,NA,NA,TRBJ2-7,TRBV21-1
TGTGCCAGTAGCTGGGGGCAGGGGGGAACTGAAGCTTTCTTT,CASSWGQGGTEAFF,TRBD1,few,TRBJ1-1,TRBV19
TGTGCCCAAGCAGGGGGGACAGAGGGCGGAGGTGAAGCTTTCTTT,CAQAGGTEGGGEAFF,TRBD1,once,TRBJ1-1,TRBV19
TGCGCCAGCAGCTACACTAGCGGGGCTACAGATACGCAGTATTTT,CASSYTSGATDTQYF,TRBD2,NA,TRBJ2-3,TRBV4-1
TGTGCCAGCAGCCCGTCTTTCTGGACTAGCCCTTACAATGAGCAGTTCTTC,CASSPSFWTSPYNEQFF,TRBD2,NA,TRBJ2-1,TRBV7-6
TGTGCCAGCAGCGCCCGACTCCATCCAGGGTTCTCCTACAATGAGCAGTTCTTC,CASSARLHPGFSYNEQFF,NA,NA,TRBJ2-1,TRBV9
TGTGCCAGCAGCTTCCGGACTAGCGGGGACTCTCCACAAGAGACCCAGTACTTC,CASSFRTSGDSPQETQYF,TRBD2,NA,TRBJ2-5,TRBV7-2
TGTGCCAGCAGTCCGATAGGGGGGGGATTTCAAGAGACCCAGTACTTC,CASSPIGGGFQETQYF,NA,NA,TRBJ2-5,TRBV28
TGTGCCAGTAGAGTGGTATCGGACAGGAGTTATAATTCACCCCTCCACTTT,CASRVVSDRSYNSPLHF,TRBD1,NA,TRBJ1-6,TRBV19
TGTGCCAGCAGTTCAGAAGATGGCTACACCTTC,CASSSEDGYTF,NA,NA,TRBJ1-2,TRBV6-5
TGTGCCAGCAGCATTGGCCCGGGACAGGGGGGTGAAAAACTGTTTTTT,CASSIGPGQGGEKLFF,TRBD1,NA,TRBJ1-4,TRBV9